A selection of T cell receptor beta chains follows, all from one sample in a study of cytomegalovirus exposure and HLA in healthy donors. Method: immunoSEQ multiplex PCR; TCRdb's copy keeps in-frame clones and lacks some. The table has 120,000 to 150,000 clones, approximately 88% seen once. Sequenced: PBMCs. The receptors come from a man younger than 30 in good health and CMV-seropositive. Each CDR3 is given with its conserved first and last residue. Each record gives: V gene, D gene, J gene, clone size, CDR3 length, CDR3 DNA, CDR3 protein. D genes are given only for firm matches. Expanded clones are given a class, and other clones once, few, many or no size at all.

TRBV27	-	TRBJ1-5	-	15	TGTGCCAGCAGTGATCGACAGCTTAGCAATCAGCCCCAGCATTTT	CASSDRQLSNQPQHF
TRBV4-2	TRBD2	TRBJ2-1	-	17	TGTGCCAGCAGCCAAGGCTTGTGGGGGGAGGGTTACAATGAGCAGTTCTTC	CASSQGLWGEGYNEQFF
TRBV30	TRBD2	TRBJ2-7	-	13	TGTGCCTGGAGTGGGCTAGCGGGAGACGAGCAGTACTTC	CAWSGLAGDEQYF
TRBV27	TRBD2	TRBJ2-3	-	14	TGTGCCAGCAACGAGCGGGGGCCTACAGATACGCAGTATTTT	CASNERGPTDTQYF
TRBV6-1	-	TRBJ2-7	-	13	TGTGCCAGCAGTGAGAGGAGCTCCTACGAGCAGTACTTC	CASSERSSYEQYF
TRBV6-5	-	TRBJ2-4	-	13	TGTGCCAGCAGTAGTGAAATGGAGGACATTCAGTACTTC	CASSSEMEDIQYF
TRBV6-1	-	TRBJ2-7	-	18	TGTGCCAGCAGTGAAGCGCAGGGAAAGGCTATTTTAGGCTACGAGCAGTACTTC	CASSEAQGKAILGYEQYF
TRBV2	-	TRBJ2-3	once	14	TGTGCCAGTACCCCGGACAGTAGCACAGATACGCAGTATTTT	CASTPDSSTDTQYF
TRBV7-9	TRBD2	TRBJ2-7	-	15	TGTGCCAGCAGCTTGGGGACTAGCGGAGCCAACGAGCAGTACTTC	CASSLGTSGANEQYF
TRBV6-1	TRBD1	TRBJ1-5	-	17	TGTGCCAGCAGTGAGACGACAGGGTTATTTAGCAATCAGCCCCAGCATTTT	CASSETTGLFSNQPQHF
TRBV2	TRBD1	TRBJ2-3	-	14	TGTGCCAGCAGCGTCGACAGGGGACCAGATACGCAGTATTTT	CASSVDRGPDTQYF
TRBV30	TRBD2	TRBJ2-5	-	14	TGTGCCTGGAGTAAAGGCGGGAGGGGGGGGACCCAGTACTTC	CAWSKGGRGGTQYF
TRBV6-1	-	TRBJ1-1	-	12	TGTGCCAGCAGTTTAATAGACACTGAAGCTTTCTTT	CASSLIDTEAFF
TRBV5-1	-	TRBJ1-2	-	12	TGCGCCAGCAGCTTGGATGGGGCGATAAGCACCTTC	CASSLDGAISTF
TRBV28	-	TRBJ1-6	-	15	TGTGCCAGCACCCCCCCCGAGTCTGAGGATTCACCCCTCCACTTT	CASTPPESEDSPLHF
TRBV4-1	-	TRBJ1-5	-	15	TGCGCCAGCAGCCAAGATCCAGGGCCGGGTCAGCCCCAGCATTTT	CASSQDPGPGQPQHF
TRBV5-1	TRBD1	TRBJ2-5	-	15	TGCGCCAGCAGACCCCCGGGACAGGGGGTTGAGACCCAGTACTTC	CASRPPGQGVETQYF
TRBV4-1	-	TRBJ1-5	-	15	TGCGCCAGCAGCCAAGAGGACAGAAGCAATCAGCCCCAGCATTTT	CASSQEDRSNQPQHF
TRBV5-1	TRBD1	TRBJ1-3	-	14	TGCGCCAGCAGCTCCCGACAGGGCGGAAACACCATATATTTT	CASSSRQGGNTIYF
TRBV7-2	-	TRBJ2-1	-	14	TGTGCCAGCAGCTTACGGAGGGGAACTAATGAGCAGTTCTTC	CASSLRRGTNEQFF
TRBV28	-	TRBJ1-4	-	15	TGTGCCAGCACATTAAACGGTGCAACTAATGAAAAACTGTTTTTT	CASTLNGATNEKLFF
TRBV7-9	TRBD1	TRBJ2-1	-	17	TGTGCCAGCAGCCCTCTTACTGGACAGGGGGCTAGGAATGAGCAGTTCTTC	CASSPLTGQGARNEQFF
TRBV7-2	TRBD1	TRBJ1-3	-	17	TGTGCCAGCAGCCCTTTCCGGGACAGGGGATCTGGAAACACCATATATTTT	CASSPFRDRGSGNTIYF
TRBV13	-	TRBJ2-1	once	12	TGTGCCAGCAGCTTAGGGCGGGGTGAGCAGTTCTTC	CASSLGRGEQFF
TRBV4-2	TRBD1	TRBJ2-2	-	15	TGTGCCAGCAGCCAAGCGGAGACAGGGGGCGGGGAGCTGTTTTTT	CASSQAETGGGELFF
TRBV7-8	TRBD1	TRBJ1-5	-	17	TGTGCCAGCAGCTTATACGACAGGGCGATTGGCAATCAGCCCCAGCATTTT	CASSLYDRAIGNQPQHF
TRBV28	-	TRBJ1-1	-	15	TGTGCCAGCAGTCATCTGGACAGAACTAACACTGAAGCTTTCTTT	CASSHLDRTNTEAFF
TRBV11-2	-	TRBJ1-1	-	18	TGTGCCAGCAGCCCCTCTAACTGGGGGGGAGCGGCGGGCACTGAAGCTTTCTTT	CASSPSNWGGAAGTEAFF
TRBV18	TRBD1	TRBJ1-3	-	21	TGTGCCAGCTCACCACTTTCTCAGGGGGAGGCTATACCCCGCTCTGGAAACACCATATATTTT	CASSPLSQGEAIPRSGNTIYF
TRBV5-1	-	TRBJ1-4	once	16	TGCGCCAGCAGCTTGGATCTCCGAGGGACTAATGAAAAACTGTTTTTT	CASSLDLRGTNEKLFF
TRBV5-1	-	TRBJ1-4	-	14	TGCGCCAGCAGCTTGGTAGGGAGACATGAAAAACTGTTTTTT	CASSLVGRHEKLFF
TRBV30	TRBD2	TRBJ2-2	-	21	TGTGCCTGGGTACTGACGGGGAGGAAGACTAGCGGTCCCTGGGACACCGGGGAGCTGTTTTTT	CAWVLTGRKTSGPWDTGELFF
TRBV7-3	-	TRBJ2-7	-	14	TGTGCCAGCAGCTGGGGGGGCTCGCTTGGCGAGCAGTACTTC	CASSWGGSLGEQYF
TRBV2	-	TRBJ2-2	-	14	TGTGCCAGCAGCGTACTAGCAAACACCGGGGAGCTGTTTTTT	CASSVLANTGELFF
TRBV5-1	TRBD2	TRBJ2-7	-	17	TGCGCCAGCAGCTTGTATTCTAGCGGGGGGGCCTCCTACGAGCAGTACTTC	CASSLYSSGGASYEQYF
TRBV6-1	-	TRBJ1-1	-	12	TGTGCCAGCAGTGAACAGTACACTGAAGCTTTCTTT	CASSEQYTEAFF
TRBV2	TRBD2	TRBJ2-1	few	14	TGTGCCAGCAGACCCGGGACTAGCGGTCATGAGCAGTTCTTC	CASRPGTSGHEQFF
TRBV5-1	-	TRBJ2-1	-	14	TGCGCCAGCAGCTTAGACAGCTCCTACAATGAGCAGTTCTTC	CASSLDSSYNEQFF
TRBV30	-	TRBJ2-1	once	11	TGTGCCTGGAGCCCCGACAGTGAGCAGTTCTTC	CAWSPDSEQFF
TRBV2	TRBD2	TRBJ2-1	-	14	TGTGCCAGCAACGGGGGGGGCTCCTACAATGAGCAGTTCTTC	CASNGGGSYNEQFF
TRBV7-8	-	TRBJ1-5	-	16	TGTGCCAGCAGCCCAAGTGGGACAATCGGCAATCAGCCCCAGCATTTT	CASSPSGTIGNQPQHF
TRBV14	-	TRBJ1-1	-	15	TGTGCCAGCAGCCAAAACTTCGGGACAAGGGGGGAAGCTTTCTTT	CASSQNFGTRGEAFF
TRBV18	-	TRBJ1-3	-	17	TGTGCCAGCTCACCCCTGAGAAGGACTGACTCTGGAAACACCATATATTTT	CASSPLRRTDSGNTIYF
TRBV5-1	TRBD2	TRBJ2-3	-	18	TGCGCCAGCAGCTCCCTGATGCCCTATGGGACTACCACGGATACGCAGTATTTT	CASSSLMPYGTTTDTQYF
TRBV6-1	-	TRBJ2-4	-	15	TGTGCCAGCAGTGAACCCCAGGAAACTAAAAACATTCAGTACTTC	CASSEPQETKNIQYF
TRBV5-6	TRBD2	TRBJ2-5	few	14	TGTGCCAGCAGCTTGTTGGCGGGGGGAGAGACCCAGTACTTC	CASSLLAGGETQYF
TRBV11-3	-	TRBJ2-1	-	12	TGTGCCAGCAGCTTAGGGAGTAATGAGCAGTTCTTC	CASSLGSNEQFF
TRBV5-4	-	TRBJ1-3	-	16	TGTGCCAGCAGCTTGGGGGCATCAAGTTCTGGAAACACCATATATTTT	CASSLGASSSGNTIYF
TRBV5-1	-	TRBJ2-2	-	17	TGCGCCAGCAGCTTACATATAGACAGCTTGAACACCGGGGAGCTGTTTTTT	CASSLHIDSLNTGELFF
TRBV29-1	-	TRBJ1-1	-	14	TGCAGCGTTGCGTTCCGGGGGGCCAGCACTGAAGCTTTCTTT	CSVAFRGASTEAFF